This T cell receptor (beta chain) was recorded in a study of shared clonotypes between healthy human individuals. The study's findings and limits: Some naive CD4 clonotypes, roughly 4.7%, turned up in common across a handful of donors.

Using immunoSEQ multiplex PCR, the repertoire was profiled, and TCRdb retains in-frame clones only, with some absent. Of hundreds of thousands of clones listed, around 72% are singletons. To note about this clone: Its cognate antigen is unknown.

Germline V gene lookup returns CDR1 MNHNS and CDR2 SASEGT. The CDR3 runs 15 residues. Trimming removed 2 bases from V and 0 bases from J, with 9 bases in between. The sequenced material came from memory CD4+ T cells sorted from blood. Subset reported: CD45RA-negative fraction. The V call is TRBV6-1, the J call TRBJ2-3; TRBD2 is a possible D gene (5 bases). The clonotype was recovered from a woman in her 30s in good health. The CDR3 coding sequence is TGTGCCAGCAGTGAACGTCGGGGAAGCACAGATACGCAGTATTTT. It codes for CASSERRGSTDTQYF.